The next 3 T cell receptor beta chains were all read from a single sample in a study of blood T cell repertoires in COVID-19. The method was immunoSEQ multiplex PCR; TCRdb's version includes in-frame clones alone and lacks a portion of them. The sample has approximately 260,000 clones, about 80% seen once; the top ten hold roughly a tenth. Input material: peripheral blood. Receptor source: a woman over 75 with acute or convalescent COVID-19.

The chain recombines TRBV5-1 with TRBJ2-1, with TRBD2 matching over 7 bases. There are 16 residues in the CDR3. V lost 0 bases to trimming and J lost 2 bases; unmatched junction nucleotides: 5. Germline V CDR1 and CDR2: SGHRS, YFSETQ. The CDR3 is CASSLGSAGAYNEQFF. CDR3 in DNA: TGCGCCAGCAGCTTGGGTTCGGCGGGGGCCTACAATGAGCAGTTCTTC. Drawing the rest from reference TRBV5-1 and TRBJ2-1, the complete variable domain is KAGVTQTPRYLIKTRGQQVTLSCSPISGHRSVSWYQQTPGQGLQFLFEYFSETQRNKGNFPGRFSGRQFSNSRSEMNVSTLELGDSALYLCASSLGSAGAYNEQFFGPGTRLTVL.

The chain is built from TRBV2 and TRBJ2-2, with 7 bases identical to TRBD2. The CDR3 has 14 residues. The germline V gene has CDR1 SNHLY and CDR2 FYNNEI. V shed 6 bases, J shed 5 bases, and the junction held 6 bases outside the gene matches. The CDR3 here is CASRPNSGTGELFF. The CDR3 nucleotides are TGTGCCAGCAGACCGAATAGCGGGACCGGGGAGCTGTTTTTT.

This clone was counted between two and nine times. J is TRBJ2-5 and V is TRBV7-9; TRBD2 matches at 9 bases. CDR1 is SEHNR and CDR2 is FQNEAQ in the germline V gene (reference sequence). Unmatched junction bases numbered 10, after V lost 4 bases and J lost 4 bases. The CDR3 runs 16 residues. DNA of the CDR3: TGTGCCAGCAGCTCAGCACCGGGACTAGCAGTAGAGACCCAGTACTTC. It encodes CASSSAPGLAVETQYF.